The 15 T cell receptor beta chains given below trace back to one sample, sequenced in a study of blood T cell repertoires in COVID-19. Method: immunoSEQ multiplex PCR; TCRdb's copy keeps in-frame clones and lacks some. Here the sample spans about 150,000 clones, 70% to 85% being singletons. Material: peripheral blood. The receptors come from a man aged 55 to 70 with COVID-19, enrolled during active disease.

This clone was counted only a few times. The chain recombines TRBV5-1 with TRBJ2-7, with D possibly matching TRBD2 (6 bases). The CDR3 loop spans 15 amino acids. Trimming left V 4 bases short and J 2 bases short, with 16 bases between. The germline gives CDR1 SGHRS, CDR2 YFSETQ. The CDR3 bases are TGCGCCAGCAGCCCCGAGATGGCGGGGACCTACGAGCAGTACTTC. Amino acids: CASSPEMAGTYEQYF.

This clone was recorded a few times. This chain joins TRBV21-1 and TRBJ1-5. TRBV21-1 is an annotated pseudogene. The CDR3 consists of 16 residues. The CDR3: CASISRETRGNQPQHF. As DNA, the CDR3 is TGTGCCAGCATCTCCCGGGAGACTCGAGGCAATCAGCCCCAGCATTTT.

A few counts support this clone. The chain couples TRBV3-1 (or the pseudogene TRBV3-2) to TRBJ1-2, with 12 bases that match TRBD1. CDR3 length: 15 amino acids. The germline V gene has CDR1 LGHDT and CDR2 YNNKEL (reference sequence). J lost 6 bases, V lost 6 bases, and 8 bases had no gene match. The CDR3: CASSAPGQGANGYTF. CDR3 coding DNA: TGTGCCAGCAGTGCCCCGGGACAGGGGGCGAATGGCTACACCTTC.

This clone was observed once. The V gene is TRBV19, the J gene TRBJ2-2; D is perhaps TRBD1 (6 bases). The germline V gene encodes CDR1 LNHDA and CDR2 SQIVND (reference sequence). Trimming cost V 6 bases and J 6 bases, with 17 bases left between them. This CDR3 has 15 amino acids. CDR3 region: CASSHTGIGAGELFF. The CDR3 nucleotides are TGTGCCAGTAGCCATACAGGGATTGGGGCCGGGGAGCTGTTTTTT.

This clone was recorded only once. The genes are TRBV11-2 and TRBJ2-1; a weak D match, TRBD2 (6 bases). This CDR3 spans 15 amino acids. CDR1 SGHAT and CDR2 FQNNGV come from the germline V gene. V lost 2 bases to trimming and J lost 5 bases, with 13 bases between them. CDR3 bases: TGTGCCAGCAGCTTACAAGGCGGGGTAAACAATGAGCAGTTCTTC. Translated, it gives CASSLQGGVNNEQFF.

CDR3: CASSYSSGRASSYNEQFF. For the CDR3, the DNA is TGTGCCAGCAGTTACTCTAGCGGGAGGGCAAGCTCCTACAATGAGCAGTTCTTC. This chain uses TRBV6-2 or TRBV6-3 with TRBJ2-1; 11 positions agree with TRBD2. This CDR3 is 18 amino acids long. The ends lost 0 bases at V and 0 bases at J; junction bases unmatched: 4. Germline V gene sequence: CDR1 MNHEY, CDR2 SVGEGT.

The chain is built from TRBV6-6 and TRBJ2-2; TRBD2 might be the D (6 bases). The germline gives CDR1 MNHNY, CDR2 SVGAGI (reference sequence). V was clipped by 2 bases and J by 4 bases, with 11 bases between them. This CDR3 spans 15 amino acids. The CDR3 nucleotides are TGTGCCAGCAGTTACCTGGGACTTTCCACCGGGGAGCTGTTTTTT. Amino acids: CASSYLGLSTGELFF.

J is TRBJ1-2 and V is TRBV4-1; 8 bases are shared with TRBD1. V dropped 0 bases and J dropped 6; count of bases not matched to a gene: 12. This CDR3 comprises 17 residues. Germline CDR1 is MGHRA and CDR2 is YSYEKL. The CDR3 loop reads CASSQDPRRTGRNGYTF. CDR3 sequence (DNA): TGCGCCAGCAGCCAAGATCCCCGTCGGACAGGGCGGAATGGCTACACCTTC.

The V gene is TRBV18, the J gene TRBJ2-1; 10 bases are shared with TRBD1. Germline V lookup: CDR1 KGHSH, CDR2 LQKENI. The CDR3 consists of 15 residues. Germline trimming cut 3 bases from V and 6 bases from J; bases unmatched to any gene: 5. The CDR3 loop reads CASSPPGTGVNEQFF. For the CDR3, the DNA is TGTGCCAGCTCACCGCCCGGGACAGGGGTCAATGAGCAGTTCTTC.

CDR3 in amino acids: CASSQESRGNQPQHF. The CDR3 DNA sequence: TGCGCCAGCAGCCAAGAGTCCAGAGGAAATCAGCCCCAGCATTTT. This chain uses TRBV4-3 with TRBJ1-5, with D unclear. CDR3 length: 15 residues. Deletions cut 0 bases from V and 4 bases from J, with 10 bases between. Germline assignment: CDR1 LGHNA and CDR2 YSLEER.

This clone was observed once. The chain carries TRBV3-1 (or the pseudogene TRBV3-2) and TRBJ1-1, with D perhaps matching TRBD1 (6 bases). The CDR3 loop spans 16 amino acids. Germline-derived CDR1 and CDR2 are LGHDT and YNNKEL (reference sequence). V dropped 7 bases and J dropped 6 bases, with 24 bases sitting between them. The DNA for the CDR3 is TGTGCCAGCACCTCATCCTCGGGGGGCCCCAGGGCTGAAGCTTTCTTT. Amino acids: CASTSSSGGPRAEAFF.

J is TRBJ2-2 and V is TRBV11-2; D uncertain. V lost 0 bases to trimming and J lost 5 bases, with 7 bases between them. Germline assignment: CDR1 SGHAT and CDR2 FQNNGV. This CDR3 comprises 14 residues. The CDR3 DNA sequence: TGTGCCAGCAGCTTAGATTGGCGGACCGGGGAGCTGTTTTTT. Protein product: CASSLDWRTGELFF. The complete variable domain, with remaining parts taken from reference TRBV11-2 and TRBJ2-2, reads EAGVAQSPRYKIIEKRQSVAFWCNPISGHATLYWYQQILGQGPKLLIQFQNNGVVDDSQLPKDRFSAERLKGVDSTLKIQPAKLEDSAVYLCASSLDWRTGELFFGEGSRLTVL.

This rearrangement joins TRBV29-1 to TRBJ2-3; tentatively, D is TRBD1 (6 bases). V was shortened by 7 bases and J by 3 bases, with 17 bases between the two germline ends. Germline CDR1 SQVTM, CDR2 ANQGSEA. The CDR3 sequence is 14 residues long. CDR3 DNA: TGCAGCGCGTCACAGGGATCCGGGACAGATACGCAGTATTTT. Translated, it gives CSASQGSGTDTQYF.

The gene calls are TRBV30 and TRBJ1-4; 10 bases are a match to TRBD1. This CDR3 is built from 15 residues. Trimming removed 3 bases from V and 8 bases from J; junction bases left unmatched: 9. CDR1 and CDR2 from the germline V gene are GTSNPN and SVGIG (reference sequence). CDR3 in amino acids: CAWSGTGTGEEKLFF. The CDR3 DNA is TGTGCCTGGAGCGGGACCGGGACAGGGGAGGAAAAACTGTTTTTT.

This clone was recorded a few times. This chain uses TRBV18 with TRBJ1-2; TRBD1 agrees at 10 bases. CDR3 length equals 15 residues. Germline V lookup: CDR1 KGHSH, CDR2 LQKENI. The trim removed 0 bases at V and 5 bases at J, leaving 3 bases unmatched. CDR3 in amino acids: CASSPPRTGGYGYTF. In DNA, the CDR3 is TGTGCCAGCTCACCACCGAGGACAGGGGGTTATGGCTACACCTTC.